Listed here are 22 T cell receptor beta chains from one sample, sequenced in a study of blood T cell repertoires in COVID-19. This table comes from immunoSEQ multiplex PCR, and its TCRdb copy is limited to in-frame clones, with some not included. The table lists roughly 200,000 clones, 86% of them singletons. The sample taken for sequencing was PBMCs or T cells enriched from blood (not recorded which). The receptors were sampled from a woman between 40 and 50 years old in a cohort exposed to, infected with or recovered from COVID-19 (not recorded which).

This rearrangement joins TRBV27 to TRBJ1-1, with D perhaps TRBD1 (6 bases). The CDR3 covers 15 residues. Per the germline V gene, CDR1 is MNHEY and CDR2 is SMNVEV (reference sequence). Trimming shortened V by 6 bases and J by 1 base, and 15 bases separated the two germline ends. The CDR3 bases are TGTGCCAGCAGCTCGAAAGAACAGGGGAACACTGAAGCTTTCTTT. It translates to CASSSKEQGNTEAFF.

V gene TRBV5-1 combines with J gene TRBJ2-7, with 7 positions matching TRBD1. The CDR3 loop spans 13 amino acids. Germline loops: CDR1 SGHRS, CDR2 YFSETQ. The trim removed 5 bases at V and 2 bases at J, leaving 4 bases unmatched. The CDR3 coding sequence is TGCGCCAGCAGATCGACAGGGACCTACGAGCAGTACTTC. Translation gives CASRSTGTYEQYF.

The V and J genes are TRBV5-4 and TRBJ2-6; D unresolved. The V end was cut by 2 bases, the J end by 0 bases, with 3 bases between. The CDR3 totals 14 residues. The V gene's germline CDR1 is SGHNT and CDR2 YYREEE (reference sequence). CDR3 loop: CASSFRSGANVLTF. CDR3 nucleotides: TGTGCCAGCAGCTTCCGCTCTGGGGCCAACGTCCTGACTTTC.

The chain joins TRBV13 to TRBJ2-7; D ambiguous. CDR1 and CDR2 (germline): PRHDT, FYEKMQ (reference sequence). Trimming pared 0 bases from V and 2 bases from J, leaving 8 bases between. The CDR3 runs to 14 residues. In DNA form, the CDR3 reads TGTGCCAGCAGCTTAGGGAAAAGCACCTACGAGCAGTACTTC. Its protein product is CASSLGKSTYEQYF.

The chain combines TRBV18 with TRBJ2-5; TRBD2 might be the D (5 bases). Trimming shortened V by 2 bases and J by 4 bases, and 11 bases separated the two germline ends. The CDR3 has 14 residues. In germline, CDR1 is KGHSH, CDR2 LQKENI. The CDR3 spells CASSPSGYRETQYF. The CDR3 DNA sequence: TGTGCCAGCTCACCATCGGGGTATCGAGAGACCCAGTACTTC. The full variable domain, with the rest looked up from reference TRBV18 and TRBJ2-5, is NAGVMQNPRHLVRRRGQEARLRCSPMKGHSHVYWYRQLPEEGLKFMVYLQKENIIDESGMPKERFSAEFPKEGPSILRIQQVVRGDSAAYFCASSPSGYRETQYFGPGTRLLVL.

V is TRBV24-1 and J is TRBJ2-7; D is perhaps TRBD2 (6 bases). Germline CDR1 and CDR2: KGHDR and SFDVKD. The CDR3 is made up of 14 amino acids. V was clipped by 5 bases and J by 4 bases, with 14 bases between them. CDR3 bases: TGTGCCACCAGTGGCGGTAGCGGTAGTTACGAGCAGTACTTC. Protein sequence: CATSGGSGSYEQYF.

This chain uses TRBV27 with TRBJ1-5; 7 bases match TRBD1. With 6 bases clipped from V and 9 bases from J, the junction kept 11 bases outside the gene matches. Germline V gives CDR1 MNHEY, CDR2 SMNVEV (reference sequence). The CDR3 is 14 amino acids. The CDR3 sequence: CASSITGAERPQHF. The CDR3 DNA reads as TGTGCCAGCAGCATTACAGGGGCGGAACGGCCCCAGCATTTT.

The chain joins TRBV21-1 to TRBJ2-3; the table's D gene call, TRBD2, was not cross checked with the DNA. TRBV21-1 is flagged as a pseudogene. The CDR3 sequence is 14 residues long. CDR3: CASSVGGGRHTQYF. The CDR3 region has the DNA TGTGCCAGCAGCGTCGGGGGGGGTCGTCATACGCAGTATTTT.

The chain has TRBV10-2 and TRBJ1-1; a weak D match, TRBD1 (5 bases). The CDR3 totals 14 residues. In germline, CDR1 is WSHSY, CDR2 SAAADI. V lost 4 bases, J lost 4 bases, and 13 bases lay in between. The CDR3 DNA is TGCGCCAGCAGTGCGGCCAGGGAGGGCACTGAAGCTTTCTTT. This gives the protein CASSAAREGTEAFF.

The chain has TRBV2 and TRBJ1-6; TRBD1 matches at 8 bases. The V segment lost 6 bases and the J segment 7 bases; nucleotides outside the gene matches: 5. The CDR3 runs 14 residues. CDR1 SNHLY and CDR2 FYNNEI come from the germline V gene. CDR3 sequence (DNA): TGTGCCAGCAGCCCGGACAGGGAGAATTCACCCCTCCACTTT. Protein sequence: CASSPDRENSPLHF.

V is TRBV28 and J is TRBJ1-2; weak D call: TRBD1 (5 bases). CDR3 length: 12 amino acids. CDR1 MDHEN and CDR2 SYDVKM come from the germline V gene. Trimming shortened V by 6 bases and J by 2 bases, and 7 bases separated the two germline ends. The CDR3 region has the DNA TGTGCCAGCAGGTCAGGGAACTATGGCTACACCTTC. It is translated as CASRSGNYGYTF.

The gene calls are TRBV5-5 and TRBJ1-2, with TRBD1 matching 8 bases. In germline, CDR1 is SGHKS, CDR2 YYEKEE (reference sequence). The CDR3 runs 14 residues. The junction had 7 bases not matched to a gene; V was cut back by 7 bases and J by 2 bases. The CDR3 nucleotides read TGTGCCAGCGGCCTGGGACAGGCGAACTATGGCTACACCTTC. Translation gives CASGLGQANYGYTF.

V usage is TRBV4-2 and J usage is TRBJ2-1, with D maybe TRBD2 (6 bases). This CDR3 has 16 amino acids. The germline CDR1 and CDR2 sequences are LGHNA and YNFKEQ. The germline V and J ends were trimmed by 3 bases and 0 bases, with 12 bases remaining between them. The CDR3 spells CASSQTETSSYNEQFF. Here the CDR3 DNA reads TGTGCCAGCAGCCAGACCGAGACTAGCTCCTACAATGAGCAGTTCTTC.

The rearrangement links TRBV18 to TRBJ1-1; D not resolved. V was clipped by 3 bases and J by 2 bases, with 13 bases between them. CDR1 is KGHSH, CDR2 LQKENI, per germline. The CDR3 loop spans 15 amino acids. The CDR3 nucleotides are TGTGCCAGCTCACCGCGGAGGGAGAGCAACACTGAAGCTTTCTTT. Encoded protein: CASSPRRESNTEAFF.

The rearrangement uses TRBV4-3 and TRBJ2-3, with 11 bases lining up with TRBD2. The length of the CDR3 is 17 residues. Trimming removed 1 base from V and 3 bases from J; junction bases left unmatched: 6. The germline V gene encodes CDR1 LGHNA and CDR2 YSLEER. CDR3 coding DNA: TGCGCCAGCAGCCAAGTGCTAGCGGGAGGTGAGACAGATACGCAGTATTTT. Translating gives CASSQVLAGGETDTQYF.

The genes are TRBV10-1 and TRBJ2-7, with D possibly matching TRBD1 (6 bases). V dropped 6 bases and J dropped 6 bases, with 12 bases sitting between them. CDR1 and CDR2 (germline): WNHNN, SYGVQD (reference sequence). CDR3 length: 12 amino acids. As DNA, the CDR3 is TGCGCCAGCAGCGAAACAGGGAGCGAGCAGTACTTC. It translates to CASSETGSEQYF.

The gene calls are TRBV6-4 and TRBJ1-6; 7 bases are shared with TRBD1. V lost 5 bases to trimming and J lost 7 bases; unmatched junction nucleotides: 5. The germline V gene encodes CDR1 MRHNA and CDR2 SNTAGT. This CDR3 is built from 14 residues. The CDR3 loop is CASSWGQPNSPLHF. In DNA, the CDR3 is TGTGCCAGCAGTTGGGGACAGCCAAATTCACCCCTCCACTTT.

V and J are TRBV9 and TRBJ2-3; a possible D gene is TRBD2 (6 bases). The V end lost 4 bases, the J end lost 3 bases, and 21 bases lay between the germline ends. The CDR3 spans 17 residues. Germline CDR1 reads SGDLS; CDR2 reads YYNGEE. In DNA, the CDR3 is TGTGCCAGCAGCCCCCGGGAGTGGGGGTCTGAGACAGATACGCAGTATTTT. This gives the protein CASSPREWGSETDTQYF.

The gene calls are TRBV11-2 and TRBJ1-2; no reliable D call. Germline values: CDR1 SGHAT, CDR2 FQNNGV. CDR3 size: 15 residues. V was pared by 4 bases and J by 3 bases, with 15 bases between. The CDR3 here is CASSYPEGAYYGYTF. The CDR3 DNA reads TGTGCCAGCAGCTATCCCGAGGGAGCGTACTATGGCTACACCTTC.

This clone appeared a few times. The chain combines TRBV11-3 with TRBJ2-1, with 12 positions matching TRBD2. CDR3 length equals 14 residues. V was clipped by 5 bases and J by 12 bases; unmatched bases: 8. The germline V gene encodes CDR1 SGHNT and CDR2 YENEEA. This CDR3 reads CASSLGRTSGTQFF. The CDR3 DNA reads TGTGCCAGCAGCCTCGGGAGGACTAGCGGGACGCAGTTCTTC.

The CDR3 coding sequence is TGTGCCAGCAGCTTCCCGTTAGCCGGGGGCACTGAAGCTTTCTTT. Its protein product is CASSFPLAGGTEAFF. V and J are TRBV11-2 and TRBJ1-1, with D possibly matching TRBD1 (5 bases). This CDR3 has 15 residues. Per germline, CDR1 SGHAT and CDR2 FQNNGV. Between the trimmed V and J ends, which lost 3 bases and 4 bases, there was a span of 15 bases.

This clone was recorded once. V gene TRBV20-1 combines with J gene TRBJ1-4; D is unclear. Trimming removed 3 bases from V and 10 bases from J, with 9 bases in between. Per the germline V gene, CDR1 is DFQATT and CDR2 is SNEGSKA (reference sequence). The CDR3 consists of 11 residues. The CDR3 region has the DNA TGCAGTGCTAGGGTATCCGGAAAACTGTTTTTT. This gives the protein CSARVSGKLFF.